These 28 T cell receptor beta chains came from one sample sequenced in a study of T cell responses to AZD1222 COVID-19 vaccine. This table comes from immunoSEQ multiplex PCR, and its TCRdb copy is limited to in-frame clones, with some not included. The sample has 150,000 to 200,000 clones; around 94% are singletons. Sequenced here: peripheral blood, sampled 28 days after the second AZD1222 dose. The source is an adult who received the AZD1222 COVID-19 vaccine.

The DNA of the CDR3 is TGCGCCAGCAGCCAAGAGGTAGAGGGGACGAGACGAAATACGCAGTATTTT. As protein: CASSQEVEGTRRNTQYF. The chain carries TRBV4-1 and TRBJ2-3; D possibly matches TRBD1 or TRBD2 (5 bases each). V lost 0 bases to trimming and J lost 7 bases, with 20 bases between them. CDR1 is MGHRA, CDR2 YSYEKL, per germline. The CDR3 loop spans 17 amino acids.

The CDR3 DNA reads as TGTGCCAGCAGCTTAGGACAGGGGAGTGCCACCTTC. This translates into CASSLGQGSATF. The chain links TRBV5-4 to TRBJ1-2; TRBD1 agrees at 9 bases. CDR1 and CDR2 from the germline V gene are SGHNT and YYREEE (reference sequence). The CDR3 covers 12 residues. Unmatched junction bases numbered 6, after V lost 2 bases and J lost 13 bases.

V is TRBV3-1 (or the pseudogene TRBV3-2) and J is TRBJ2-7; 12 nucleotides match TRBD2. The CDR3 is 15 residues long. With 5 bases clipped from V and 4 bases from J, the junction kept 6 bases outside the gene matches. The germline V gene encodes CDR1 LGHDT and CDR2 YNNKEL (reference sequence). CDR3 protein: CASSALAGGPYEQYF. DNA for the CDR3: TGTGCCAGCAGCGCACTAGCGGGAGGTCCATACGAGCAGTACTTC.

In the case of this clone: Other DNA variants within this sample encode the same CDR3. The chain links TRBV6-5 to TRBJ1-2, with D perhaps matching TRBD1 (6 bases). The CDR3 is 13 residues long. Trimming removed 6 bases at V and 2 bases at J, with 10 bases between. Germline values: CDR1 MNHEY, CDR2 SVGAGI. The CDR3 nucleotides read TGTGCCAGCAGCTCCGGACAGAACTATGGCTACACCTTC. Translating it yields CASSSGQNYGYTF.

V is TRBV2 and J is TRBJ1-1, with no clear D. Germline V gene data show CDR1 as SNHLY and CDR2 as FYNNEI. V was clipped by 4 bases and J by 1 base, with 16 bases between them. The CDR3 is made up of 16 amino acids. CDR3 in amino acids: CASSVGMGAGNTEAFF. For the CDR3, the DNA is TGTGCCAGCAGTGTGGGGATGGGTGCAGGGAACACTGAAGCTTTCTTT.

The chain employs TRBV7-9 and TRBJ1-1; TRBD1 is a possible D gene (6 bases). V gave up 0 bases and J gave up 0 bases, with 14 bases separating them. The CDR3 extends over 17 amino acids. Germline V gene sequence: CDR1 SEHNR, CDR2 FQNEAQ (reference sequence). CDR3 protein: CASSLALKEGVNTEAFF. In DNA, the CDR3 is TGTGCCAGCAGCTTAGCGCTAAAAGAGGGGGTGAACACTGAAGCTTTCTTT. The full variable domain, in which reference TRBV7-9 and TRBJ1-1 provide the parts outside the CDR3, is DTGVSQNPRHKITKRGQNVTFRCDPISEHNRLYWYRQTLGQGPEFLTYFQNEAQLEKSRLLSDRFSAERPKGSFSTLEIQRTEQGDSAMYLCASSLALKEGVNTEAFFGQGTRLTVV.

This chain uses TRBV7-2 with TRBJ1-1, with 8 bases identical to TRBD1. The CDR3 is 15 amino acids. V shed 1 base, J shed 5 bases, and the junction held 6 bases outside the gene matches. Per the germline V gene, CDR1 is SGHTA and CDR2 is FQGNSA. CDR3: CASSLDLTGGTEAFF. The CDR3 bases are TGTGCCAGCAGCTTAGACTTAACAGGGGGAACTGAAGCTTTCTTT.

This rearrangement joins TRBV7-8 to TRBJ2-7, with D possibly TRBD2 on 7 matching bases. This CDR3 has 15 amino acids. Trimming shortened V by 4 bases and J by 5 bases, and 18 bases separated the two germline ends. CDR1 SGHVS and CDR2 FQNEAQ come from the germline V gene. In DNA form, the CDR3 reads TGTGCCAGCAGCTCCGGAGGGGGGGCGCGCAACGAGCAGTACTTC. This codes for CASSSGGGARNEQYF.

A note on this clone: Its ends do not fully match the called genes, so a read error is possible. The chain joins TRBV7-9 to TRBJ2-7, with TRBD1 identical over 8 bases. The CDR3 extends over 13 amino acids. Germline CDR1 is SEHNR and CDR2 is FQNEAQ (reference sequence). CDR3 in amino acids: CASSSDRVNEQYF. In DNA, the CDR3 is TGTGCCAGTAGCTCGGACAGGGTCAACGAGCAGTACTTC.

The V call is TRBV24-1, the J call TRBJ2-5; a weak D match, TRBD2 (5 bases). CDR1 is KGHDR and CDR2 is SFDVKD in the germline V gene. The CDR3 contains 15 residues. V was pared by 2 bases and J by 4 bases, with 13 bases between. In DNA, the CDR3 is TGTGCCACCAGTGATTCCGGGGAACTGGGAGAGACCCAGTACTTC. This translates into CATSDSGELGETQYF.

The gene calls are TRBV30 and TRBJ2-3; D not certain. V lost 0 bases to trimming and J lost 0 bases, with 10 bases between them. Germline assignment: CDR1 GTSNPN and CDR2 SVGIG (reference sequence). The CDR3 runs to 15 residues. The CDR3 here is CAWSVSRSSTDTQYF. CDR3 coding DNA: TGTGCCTGGAGTGTGTCTCGGTCTAGCACAGATACGCAGTATTTT.

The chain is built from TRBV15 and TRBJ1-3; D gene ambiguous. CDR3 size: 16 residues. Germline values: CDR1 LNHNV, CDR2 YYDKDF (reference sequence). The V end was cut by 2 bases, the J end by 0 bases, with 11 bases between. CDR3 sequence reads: CATSRTQIGSGNTIYF. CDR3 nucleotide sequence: TGTGCCACCAGCAGAACCCAGATTGGCTCTGGAAACACCATATATTTT.

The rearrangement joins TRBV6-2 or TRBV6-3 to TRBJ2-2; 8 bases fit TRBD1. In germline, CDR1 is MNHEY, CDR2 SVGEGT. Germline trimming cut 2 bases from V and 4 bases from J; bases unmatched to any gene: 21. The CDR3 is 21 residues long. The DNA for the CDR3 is TGTGCCAGCAGTTACCGCCGGGACAGGCTCAGGCCCTCCCACCTCACCGGGGAGCTGTTTTTT. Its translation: CASSYRRDRLRPSHLTGELFF.

This chain's CDR3 is CASTSGGEPDYGYTF. CDR3 coding DNA: TGCGCCAGCACCTCGGGAGGGGAACCAGACTATGGCTACACCTTC. The chain is built from TRBV10-2 and TRBJ1-2; D might be TRBD1 (5 bases). Trimming shortened V by 7 bases and J by 3 bases, and 18 bases separated the two germline ends. From germline, CDR1 is WSHSY and CDR2 SAAADI. This CDR3 region has 15 residues.

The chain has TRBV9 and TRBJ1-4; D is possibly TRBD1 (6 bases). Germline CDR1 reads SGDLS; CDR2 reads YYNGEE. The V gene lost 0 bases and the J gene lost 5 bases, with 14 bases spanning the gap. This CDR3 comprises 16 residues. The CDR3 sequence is CASSVGQAVGNEKLFF. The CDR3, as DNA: TGTGCCAGCAGCGTAGGACAGGCCGTTGGGAATGAAAAACTGTTTTTT.

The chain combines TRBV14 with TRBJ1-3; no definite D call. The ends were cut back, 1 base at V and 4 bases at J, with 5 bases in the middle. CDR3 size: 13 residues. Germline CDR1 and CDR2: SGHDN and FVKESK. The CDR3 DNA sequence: TGTGCCAGCAGCCAAGGTCAGGGAAACACCATATATTTT. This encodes CASSQGQGNTIYF.

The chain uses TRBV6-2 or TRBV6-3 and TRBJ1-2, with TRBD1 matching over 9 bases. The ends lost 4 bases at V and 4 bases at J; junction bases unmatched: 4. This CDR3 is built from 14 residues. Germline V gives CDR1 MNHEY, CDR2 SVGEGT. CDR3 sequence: CASSWDRVAYGYTF. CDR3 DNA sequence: TGTGCCAGCAGTTGGGACAGGGTGGCCTATGGCTACACCTTC.

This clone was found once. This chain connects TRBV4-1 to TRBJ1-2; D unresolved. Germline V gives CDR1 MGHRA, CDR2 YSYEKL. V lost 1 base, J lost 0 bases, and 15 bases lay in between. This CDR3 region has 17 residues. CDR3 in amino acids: CASSQATAIDPNYGYTF. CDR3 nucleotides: TGCGCCAGCAGCCAAGCCACAGCCATTGACCCTAACTATGGCTACACCTTC.

CDR3 sequence: CASSQGGGRGQYF. The CDR3, as DNA: TGTGCCAGCAGCCAAGGAGGCGGGAGGGGGCAGTACTTC. The rearrangement uses TRBV3-1 (or the pseudogene TRBV3-2) and TRBJ2-7, with 9 nucleotides matching TRBD2. The ends lost 1 base at V and 9 bases at J; junction bases unmatched: 4. The germline gives CDR1 LGHDT, CDR2 YNNKEL (reference sequence). This CDR3 contains 13 residues.

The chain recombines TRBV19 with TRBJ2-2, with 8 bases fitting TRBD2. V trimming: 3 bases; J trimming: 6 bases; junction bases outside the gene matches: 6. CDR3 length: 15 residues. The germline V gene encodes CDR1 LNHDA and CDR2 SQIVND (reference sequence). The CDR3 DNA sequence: TGTGCCAGTAGTATTTTCGCGGGAGGTTCCGGGGAGCTGTTTTTT. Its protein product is CASSIFAGGSGELFF.

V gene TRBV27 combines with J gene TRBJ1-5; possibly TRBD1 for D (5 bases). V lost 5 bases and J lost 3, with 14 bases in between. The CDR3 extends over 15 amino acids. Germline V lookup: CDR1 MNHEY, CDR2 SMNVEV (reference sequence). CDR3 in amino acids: CASSAGTGLNQPQHF. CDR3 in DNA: TGTGCCAGCAGTGCGGGGACCGGACTCAATCAGCCCCAGCATTTT.

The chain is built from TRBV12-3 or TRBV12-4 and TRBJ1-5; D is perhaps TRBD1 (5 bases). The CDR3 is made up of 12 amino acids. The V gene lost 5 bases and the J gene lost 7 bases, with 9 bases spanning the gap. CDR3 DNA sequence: TGTGCCAGCAGTCGACAGACACAGCCCCAGCATTTT. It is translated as CASSRQTQPQHF.

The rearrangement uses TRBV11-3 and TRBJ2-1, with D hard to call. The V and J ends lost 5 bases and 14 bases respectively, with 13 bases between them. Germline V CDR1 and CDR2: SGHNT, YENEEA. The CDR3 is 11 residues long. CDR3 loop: CASSARDVKFF. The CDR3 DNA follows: TGTGCCAGCAGCGCCCGTGATGTGAAGTTCTTC.

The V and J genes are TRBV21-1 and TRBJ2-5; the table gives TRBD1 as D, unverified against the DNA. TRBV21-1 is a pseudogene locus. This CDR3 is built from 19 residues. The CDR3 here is CASSKRVPRQGGFQETQYF. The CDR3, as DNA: TGTGCCAGCAGCAAACGGGTCCCGCGACAGGGCGGGTTCCAAGAGACCCAGTACTTC.

CDR3 bases: TGTGCCAGCAGTGAAGAGGGCGTAGGCTACACCTTC. This translates into CASSEEGVGYTF. The V and J genes are TRBV2 and TRBJ1-2; D ambiguous. In germline, CDR1 is SNHLY, CDR2 FYNNEI. The CDR3 contains 12 residues. V lost 1 base, J lost 8 bases, and 8 bases lay in between. The full variable domain, its missing parts supplied by reference TRBV2 and TRBJ1-2, is EPEVTQTPSHQVTQMGQEVILRCVPISNHLYFYWYRQILGQKVEFLVSFYNNEISEKSEIFDDQFSVERPDGSNFTLKIRSTKLEDSAMYFCASSEEGVGYTFGSGTRLTVV.

The CDR3 loop reads CAWSVGSRGPGNTIYF. CDR3 bases: TGTGCCTGGAGTGTAGGGTCCAGGGGGCCCGGAAACACCATATATTTT. The V and J genes are TRBV30 and TRBJ1-3, with 8 positions matching TRBD1. Per germline, CDR1 GTSNPN and CDR2 SVGIG (reference sequence). V lost 0 bases and J lost 4; bases outside the gene matches: 8. The CDR3 covers 16 residues.

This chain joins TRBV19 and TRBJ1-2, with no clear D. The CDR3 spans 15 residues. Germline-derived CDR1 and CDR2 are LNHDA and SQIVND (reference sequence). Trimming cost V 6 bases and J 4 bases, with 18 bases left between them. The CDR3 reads CASSKYGPGTYGYTF. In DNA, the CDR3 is TGTGCCAGTAGCAAATATGGCCCGGGAACCTATGGCTACACCTTC.

The CDR3 nucleotides read TGTGCCACCAGTGATTCCTTGGGGACAGGGGCATCGGGGGATAATTCACCCCTCCACTTT. Protein: CATSDSLGTGASGDNSPLHF. This chain connects TRBV24-1 to TRBJ1-6; 10 nucleotides agree with TRBD1. V was clipped by 2 bases and J by 5 bases; unmatched bases: 14. Germline CDR1 reads KGHDR; CDR2 reads SFDVKD. The CDR3 contains 20 residues.